The 3 T cell receptor beta chains below come from one sample, sequenced in a study of T cells in localized non-small cell lung cancer. Sequenced by immunoSEQ multiplex PCR; TCRdb stores in-frame clones only, minus some. Among roughly 4,200 clones listed, around 25% were seen once. Sequenced material: lung tumor tissue, taken before any cancer treatment. The receptors were gathered from a male donor aged 60 or older with stage I lung adenocarcinoma.

This clone was observed a handful of times. This rearrangement joins TRBV6-8 to TRBJ2-6; D is undetermined. V shed 5 bases and J shed 2 bases, with 13 bases lying between them. The CDR3 is 16 amino acids. Germline V lookup: CDR1 MNHGY, CDR2 SAAAGT. For the CDR3, the DNA is TGTGCCAGCAGTGCACGGCAAGGGACTGGGGCCAACGTCCTGACTTTC. It yields the protein CASSARQGTGANVLTF.

This clone is medium-sized. The V and J genes are TRBV6-8 and TRBJ1-1; the D gene is possibly TRBD1 (5 bases). There are 13 residues in the CDR3. The V gene's germline CDR1 is MNHGY and CDR2 SAAAGT. V was cut by 10 bases and J by 5 bases, with 17 bases left in between. The CDR3 DNA follows: TGTGCCACTGGGGACGGGGCGAGGACTGAAGCTTTCTTT. The encoded protein is CATGDGARTEAFF.

The chain is built from TRBV25-1 and TRBJ2-5; the D gene could be TRBD1 or TRBD2 (6 bases each). Germline V gene data show CDR1 as MGHDK and CDR2 as SYGVNS. V lost 6 bases and J 5 bases, leaving 13 bases between the germline ends. This CDR3 has 13 amino acids. The CDR3 reads CASRSTGAETQYF. DNA of the CDR3: TGTGCCAGCAGATCGACGGGGGCTGAGACCCAGTACTTC.